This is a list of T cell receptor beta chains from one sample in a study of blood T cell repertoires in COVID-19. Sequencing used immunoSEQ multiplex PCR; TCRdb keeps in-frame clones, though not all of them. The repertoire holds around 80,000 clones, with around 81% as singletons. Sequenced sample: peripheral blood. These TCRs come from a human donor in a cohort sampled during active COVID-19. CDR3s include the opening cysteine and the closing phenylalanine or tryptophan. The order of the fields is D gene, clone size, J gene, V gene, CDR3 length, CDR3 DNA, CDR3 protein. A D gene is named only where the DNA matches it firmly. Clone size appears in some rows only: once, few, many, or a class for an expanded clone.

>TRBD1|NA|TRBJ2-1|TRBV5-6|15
TGTGCCAGCCGACAAACGGGACAGGGGGCGTATGAGCAGTTCTTC
CASRQTGQGAYEQFF
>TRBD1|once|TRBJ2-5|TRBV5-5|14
TGTGCCAGCAGCTTGGACAGGGGTACTGAGACCCAGTACTTC
CASSLDRGTETQYF
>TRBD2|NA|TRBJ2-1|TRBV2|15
TGTGCCAGCAGTGATTGGCGGGAGGGATACAATGAGCAGTTCTTC
CASSDWREGYNEQFF
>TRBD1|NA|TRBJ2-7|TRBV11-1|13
TGTGCCAGCAGCCAACGGACAGGGAGCGAGCAGTACTTC
CASSQRTGSEQYF
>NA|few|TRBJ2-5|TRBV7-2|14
TGTGCCAGCAGCTTTCGGGGGAACCAAGAGACCCAGTACTTC
CASSFRGNQETQYF
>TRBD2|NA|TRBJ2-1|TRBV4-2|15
TGTGCCAGCAGCCAAGATCTGACTAGCATTCATGAGCAGTTCTTC
CASSQDLTSIHEQFF
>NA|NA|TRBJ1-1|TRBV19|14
TGTGCCAGTAGTATTATAGCGGGGCCCACTGAAGCTTTCTTT
CASSIIAGPTEAFF
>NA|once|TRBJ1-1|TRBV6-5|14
TGTGCCAGCAGTAAAACCGGGACATCGGGTGAAGCTTTCTTT
CASSKTGTSGEAFF
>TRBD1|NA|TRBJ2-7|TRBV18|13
TGTGCCAGCTCAGGACGGACAGGGGACGAGCAGTACTTC
CASSGRTGDEQYF
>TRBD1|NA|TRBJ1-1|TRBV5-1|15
TGCGCCAGCAGCGCCATACAGGGGGCTCAGGGTGAAGCTTTCTTT
CASSAIQGAQGEAFF
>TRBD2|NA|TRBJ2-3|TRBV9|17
TGTGCCAGCAGCGTAGATCCTAGCGGGAGGTTCGCAGATACGCAGTATTTT
CASSVDPSGRFADTQYF
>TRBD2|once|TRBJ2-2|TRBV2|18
TGTGCCAGCAGTGGTGCCCCAGCGGGAAATCGGAACACCGGGGAGCTGTTTTTT
CASSGAPAGNRNTGELFF
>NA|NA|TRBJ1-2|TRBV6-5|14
TGTGCCAGCACCTTCACCTCCCAGGGGATGGGCTACACCTTC
CASTFTSQGMGYTF
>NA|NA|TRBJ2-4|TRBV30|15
TGTGCCTGGAGTCCCCTATCCTTAGCCAAAAACATTCAGTACTTC
CAWSPLSLAKNIQYF
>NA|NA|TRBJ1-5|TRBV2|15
TGTGCCAGCAGAACACAACAGGGCGGCAATCAGCCCCAGCATTTT
CASRTQQGGNQPQHF
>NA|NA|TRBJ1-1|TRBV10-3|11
TGTGCCACCGGGGAGGTGACTGAAGCTTTCTTT
CATGEVTEAFF
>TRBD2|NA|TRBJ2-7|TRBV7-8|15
TGTGCCAGCAGCTTTACTAGCGGGAGGGTGGACGAGCAGTACTTC
CASSFTSGRVDEQYF
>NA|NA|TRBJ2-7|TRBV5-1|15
TGCGCCAGCAGCCTAGGGGGGGAAGAGACCTACGAGCAGTACTTC
CASSLGGEETYEQYF
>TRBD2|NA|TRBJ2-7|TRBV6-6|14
TGTGCCAGCGCCCTGATGGGAGGGCCTGGCGAGCAGTACTTC
CASALMGGPGEQYF
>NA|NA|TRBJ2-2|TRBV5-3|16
TGCCCCCCCCGCTGGGGGCCGGGGGGCAAATTAGGGGAGCTGTTTTTT
CPPRWGPGGKLGELFF
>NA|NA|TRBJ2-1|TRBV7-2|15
TGTGCCAGCAGCTCGTCACGGAGCTCCTACAATGAGCAGTTCTTC
CASSSSRSSYNEQFF
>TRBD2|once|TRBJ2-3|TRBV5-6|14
TGTGCCAGCAGCTTGGTAGCGGGAGGGAATACGCAGTATTTT
CASSLVAGGNTQYF
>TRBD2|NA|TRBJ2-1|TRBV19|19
TGTGCCAGTAGTAGAGCGGGACTAGCGGGGGGAAGCTCCTACAATGAGCAGTTCTTC
CASSRAGLAGGSSYNEQFF
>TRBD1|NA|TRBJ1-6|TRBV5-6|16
TGTGCCAGCAGCTTCGGGACAGGGCGCGAGGATTCACCCCTCCACTTT
CASSFGTGREDSPLHF
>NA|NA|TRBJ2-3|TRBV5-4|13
TGTGCCAGCAGCACCACAGGGACAGATACGCAGTATTTT
CASSTTGTDTQYF
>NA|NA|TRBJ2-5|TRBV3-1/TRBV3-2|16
TGTGCCAGCAGCCAAGATCTAGGGACACCCGTGCAGACCCAGTACTTC
CASSQDLGTPVQTQYF
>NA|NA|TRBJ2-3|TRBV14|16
TGTGCCAGCAGCCAAGATAACTCCCTCTCCACAGATACGCAGTATTTT
CASSQDNSLSTDTQYF
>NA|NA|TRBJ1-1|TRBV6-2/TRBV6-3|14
TGTGCCAGCAGTCCAGACAGGAGGAACACTGAAGCTTTCTTT
CASSPDRRNTEAFF
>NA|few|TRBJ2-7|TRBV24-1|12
TGTGCCACCAGTGACCCCGCGGACGAGCAGTACTTC
CATSDPADEQYF
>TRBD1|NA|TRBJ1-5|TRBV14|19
TGTGCCAGCAGCCAAGGTGGGACAGGGAGACCGTATAGCAATCAGCCCCAGCATTTT
CASSQGGTGRPYSNQPQHF
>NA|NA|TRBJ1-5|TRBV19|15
TGTGCCAGTAGCCCTCGCGGGGGAGGGAGTCAGCCCCAGCATTTT
CASSPRGGGSQPQHF
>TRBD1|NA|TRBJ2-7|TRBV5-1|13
TGCGCCAGCAGTAAAACAGGGGCGTACGAGCAGTACTTC
CASSKTGAYEQYF
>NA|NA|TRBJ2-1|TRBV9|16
TGTGCCAGCAGCGTAGCCTGGGGACAAGCCCTAGGGGAGCAGTTCTTC
CASSVAWGQALGEQFF
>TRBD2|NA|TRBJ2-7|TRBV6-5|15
TGTGCCAGCAGACTTGGGACTAGCGGGATGTACGAGCAGTACTTC
CASRLGTSGMYEQYF
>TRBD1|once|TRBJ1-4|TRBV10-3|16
TGTGCCATCAGTTCGGGACAGAGTGCAACTAATGAAAAACTGTTTTTT
CAISSGQSATNEKLFF
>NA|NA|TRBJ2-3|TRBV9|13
TGTGCCAGCAGCGAGGACTCGAGGGATACGCAGTATTTT
CASSEDSRDTQYF
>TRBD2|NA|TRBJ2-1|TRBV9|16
TGTGCCAGCAGCGAAAGACTAGCGGGAGTGCGCCATGAGCAGTTCTTC
CASSERLAGVRHEQFF
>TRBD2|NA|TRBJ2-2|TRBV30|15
TGTGCCTCGATTCCGGGACTAGCGGGCACCGGGGAGCTGTTTTTT
CASIPGLAGTGELFF
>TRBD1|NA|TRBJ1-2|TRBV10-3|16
TGTGCCATCAGTGAGTCTGGGACAGGGGTGTTGAATGGCTACACCTTC
CAISESGTGVLNGYTF
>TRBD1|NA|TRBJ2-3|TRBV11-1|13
TGTGCCAGCAGCTCGAGGGGGCGGAATACGCAGTATTTT
CASSSRGRNTQYF
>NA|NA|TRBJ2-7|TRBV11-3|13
TGTGCCAGCAGCGTAAGGGGCAGACACGAGCAGTACTTC
CASSVRGRHEQYF
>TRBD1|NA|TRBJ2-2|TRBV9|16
TGTGCCAGCAGCGCACGACAGGGGTGGAACACCGGGGAGCTGTTTTTT
CASSARQGWNTGELFF
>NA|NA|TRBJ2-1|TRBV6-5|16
TGTGCCAGCAGTTACTCAGGTAGCGGAACCTACAATGAGCAGTTCTTC
CASSYSGSGTYNEQFF
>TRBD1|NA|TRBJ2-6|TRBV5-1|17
TGCGCCAGCAGCCCTGGACAGGGGGCATCTGGGGCCAACGTCCTGACTTTC
CASSPGQGASGANVLTF
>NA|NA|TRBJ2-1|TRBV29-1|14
TGCAGCGTCGACAAGGGACTCGCGAACAATGAGCAGTTCTTC
CSVDKGLANNEQFF
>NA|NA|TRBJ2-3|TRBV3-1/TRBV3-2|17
TGTGCCAGCAGCCGATCTTCCCCCCTAGCGACCCTCGGTACGCAGTATTTT
CASSRSSPLATLGTQYF
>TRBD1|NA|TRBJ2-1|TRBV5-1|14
TGCGCCAGCAGCTTGGGCGGGACAGGCGATGAGCAGTTCTTC
CASSLGGTGDEQFF
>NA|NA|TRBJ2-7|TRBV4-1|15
TGCGCCAGCAGCGAAGAGCCAGGATTCTCCTACGAGCAGTACTTC
CASSEEPGFSYEQYF
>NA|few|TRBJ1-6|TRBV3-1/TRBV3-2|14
TGTGCCAGCAGCCCCACGGGCGGGGATTCACCCCTCCACTTT
CASSPTGGDSPLHF